This T cell receptor (beta chain) was retrieved from a study of T cell responses to AZD1222 COVID-19 vaccine. Whole-study context: Combined were second doses at about 4 or about 12 weeks. The study's findings and limits: Vaccine-associated CD4 TCRs spanned spike, dominant at 160-218 and 743-854. Spike-specific TCRs gained breadth and depth after people received two AZD1222 doses.

A word on this clone: Its antigen is as yet unknown.

Method: immunoSEQ multiplex PCR; TCRdb's copy keeps in-frame clones and lacks some. The data contain some 150,000 clones, around 88% of them singletons. Between the trimmed V and J ends, which lost 2 bases and 6 bases, there was a span of 8 bases. CDR3 length: 13 amino acids. The germline gives CDR1 KGHSH, CDR2 LQKENI. The origin of this receptor is an adult in good health. The chain couples TRBV18 to TRBJ1-5, with D tentatively TRBD1 (5 bases). The sample here was peripheral blood, taken on day 0 of AZD1222 vaccination. CDR3 loop: CASSPDGGQPQHF. The CDR3 nucleotides are TGTGCCAGCTCACCAGATGGGGGTCAGCCCCAGCATTTT.